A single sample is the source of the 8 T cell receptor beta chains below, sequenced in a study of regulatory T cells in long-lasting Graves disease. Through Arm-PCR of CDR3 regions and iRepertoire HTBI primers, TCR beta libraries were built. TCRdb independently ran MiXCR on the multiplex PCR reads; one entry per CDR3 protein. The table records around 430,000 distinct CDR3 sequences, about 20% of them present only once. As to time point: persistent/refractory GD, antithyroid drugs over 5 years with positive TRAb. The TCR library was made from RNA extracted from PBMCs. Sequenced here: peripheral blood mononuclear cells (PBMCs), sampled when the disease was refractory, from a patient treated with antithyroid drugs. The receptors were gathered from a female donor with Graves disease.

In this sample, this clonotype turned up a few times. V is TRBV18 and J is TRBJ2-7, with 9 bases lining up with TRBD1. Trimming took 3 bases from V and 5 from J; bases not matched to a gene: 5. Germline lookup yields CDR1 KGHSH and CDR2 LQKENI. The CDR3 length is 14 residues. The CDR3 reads CASSPSGTGNEQYF. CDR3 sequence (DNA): TGTGCCAGCTCACCGTCCGGGACAGGGAACGAGCAGTACTTC. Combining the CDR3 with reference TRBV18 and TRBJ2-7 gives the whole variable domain NAGVMQNPRHLVRRRGQEARLRCSPMKGHSHVYWYRQLPEEGLKFMVYLQKENIIDESGMPKERFSAEFPKEGPSILRIQQVVRGDSAAYFCASSPSGTGNEQYFGPGTRLTVT.

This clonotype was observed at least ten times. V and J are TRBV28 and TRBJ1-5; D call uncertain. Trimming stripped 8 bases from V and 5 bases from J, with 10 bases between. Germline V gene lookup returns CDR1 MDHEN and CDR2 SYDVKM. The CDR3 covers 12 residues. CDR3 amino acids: CASARVHQPQHF. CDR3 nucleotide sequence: TGTGCCAGCGCCAGAGTCCATCAGCCCCAGCATTTT.

CDR3 in amino acids: CAWSQAIVAEAFF. The CDR3 bases are TGTGCCTGGAGTCAAGCTATTGTGGCTGAAGCTTTCTTT. This chain connects TRBV30 to TRBJ1-1, with no clear D. The CDR3 extends over 13 amino acids. CDR1 is GTSNPN, CDR2 SVGIG, per germline (reference sequence). Between the trimmed V and J ends, which lost 2 bases and 6 bases, there was a span of 13 bases.

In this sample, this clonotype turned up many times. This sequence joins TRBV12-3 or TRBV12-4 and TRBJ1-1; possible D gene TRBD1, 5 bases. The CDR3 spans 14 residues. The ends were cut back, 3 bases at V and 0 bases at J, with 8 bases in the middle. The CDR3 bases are TGTGCCAGCAGTTTCCGACAGATGAACACTGAAGCTTTCTTT. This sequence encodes CASSFRQMNTEAFF.

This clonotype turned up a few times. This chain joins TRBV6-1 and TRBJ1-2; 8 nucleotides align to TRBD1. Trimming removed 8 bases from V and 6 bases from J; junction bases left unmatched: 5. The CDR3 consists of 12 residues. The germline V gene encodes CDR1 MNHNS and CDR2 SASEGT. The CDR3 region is CASLGDRHGYTF. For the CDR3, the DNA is TGTGCCAGCTTGGGGGACAGGCATGGCTACACCTTC.

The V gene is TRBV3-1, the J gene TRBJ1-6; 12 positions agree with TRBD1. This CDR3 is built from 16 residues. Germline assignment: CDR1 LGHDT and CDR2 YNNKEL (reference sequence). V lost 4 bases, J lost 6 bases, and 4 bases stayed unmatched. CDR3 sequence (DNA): TGTGCCAGCAGCCCCGGGACAGGGGGCCTTAATTCACCCCTCCACTTT. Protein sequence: CASSPGTGGLNSPLHF.

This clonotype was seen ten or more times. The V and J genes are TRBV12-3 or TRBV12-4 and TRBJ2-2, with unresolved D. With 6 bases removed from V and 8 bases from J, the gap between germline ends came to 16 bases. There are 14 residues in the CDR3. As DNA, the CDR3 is TGTGCCAGCAGAGGTCCGACCGGAACGGGGGAGCTGTTTTTT. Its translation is CASRGPTGTGELFF.

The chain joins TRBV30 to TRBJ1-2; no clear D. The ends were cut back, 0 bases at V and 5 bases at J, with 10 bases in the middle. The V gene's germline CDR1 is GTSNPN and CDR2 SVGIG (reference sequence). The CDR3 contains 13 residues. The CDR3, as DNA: TGTGCCTGGAGTGTTATGGGTCTGTATGGCTACACCTTC. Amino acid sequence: CAWSVMGLYGYTF.